A single sample is the source of the 3 T cell receptor beta chains below, sequenced in a study of cytomegalovirus exposure and HLA in healthy donors. Sequencing was performed with immunoSEQ multiplex PCR; in TCRdb, only in-frame clones are kept and a portion is missing. The sample contains more than 95,000 clones, approximately 94% of which appear only once. The sequencing sample was made of PBMCs. These receptors all stem from a woman aged 18-29 years in good health and CMV-seronegative.

This clone was observed a single time. V gene TRBV5-1 combines with J gene TRBJ2-3; maybe TRBD2 (5 bases). Germline V gene lookup returns CDR1 SGHRS and CDR2 YFSETQ. Trimming took 7 bases from V and 2 from J, leaving 20 bases between them. This CDR3 region has 16 residues. The CDR3 sequence: CASSLEVALFTDTQYF. The DNA of the CDR3 is TGCGCCAGCTCCCTTGAGGTAGCGCTTTTCACAGATACGCAGTATTTT.

This chain uses TRBV6-5 with TRBJ2-5; maybe TRBD2 (5 bases). The V end lost 5 bases, the J end lost 2 bases, and 12 bases lay between the germline ends. Germline V gene data show CDR1 as MNHEY and CDR2 as SVGAGI. This CDR3 has 14 residues. This chain's CDR3 is CASSLPGLQETQYF. The CDR3 bases are TGTGCCAGCAGTCTCCCGGGGTTACAAGAGACCCAGTACTTC.

The rearrangement links TRBV4-1 to TRBJ2-2; tentative D call: TRBD1 (5 bases). Germline CDR1 reads MGHRA; CDR2 reads YSYEKL. Trimming left V 3 bases short and J 7 bases short, with 12 bases between. The CDR3 extends over 14 amino acids. For the CDR3, the DNA is TGCGCCAGCAGCCAGGTTCCAGGGATCGGGGAGCTGTTTTTT. It codes for CASSQVPGIGELFF.